The T cell receptor (beta chain) described here comes from a study of T cell responses to AZD1222 COVID-19 vaccine. Study-level findings and limits: At study baseline, merely more than 5 AZD1222 recipients were seropositive.

TCRdb's table, derived via immunoSEQ multiplex PCR, lists solely in-frame clones and lacks some. This table has approximately 150,000 clones, approximately 90% appearing once. The CDR3 runs 13 residues. The germline CDR1 and CDR2 sequences are SGHRS and YFSETQ. Trimming left V 0 bases short and J 4 bases short, with 7 bases between. Regarding this clone: Its antigen is as yet unknown.

The sequence derives from an adult who received the AZD1222 COVID-19 vaccine. Sequencing used peripheral blood, obtained 28 days after the second AZD1222 dose. V usage is TRBV5-1 and J usage is TRBJ2-5; D gene uncertain. CDR3 protein: CASSLASLETQYF. For the CDR3, the DNA is TGCGCCAGCAGCTTGGCCAGCTTAGAGACCCAGTACTTC.